A selection of T cell receptor beta chains follows, all from one sample in a study of T cell responses to AZD1222 COVID-19 vaccine. Only in-frame clones appear in the TCRdb table, and some are missing; sequencing was by immunoSEQ multiplex PCR. The table records approximately 120,000 clones, 70% to 90% of them present only once. The source material was peripheral blood, sampled on day 0 of MenACWY control vaccination. Every receptor here comes from an adult in good health. Both conserved end residues are part of each CDR3. D genes are given only for firm matches. Clone sizes are given selectively: once, few, many, or a class where the clone is expanded.

CDR3nt: TGTGCCAGCAGGAGTAGCGGGAGCTACGAGCAGTACTTC; CDR3aa: CASRSSGSYEQYF; d_gene: TRBD2; j_gene: TRBJ2-7; v_gene: TRBV25-1; abundance: NA
CDR3nt: TGTGCCAGCAGTTTATCGGGGGAAGACTACGAGCAGTACTTC; CDR3aa: CASSLSGEDYEQYF; d_gene: NA; j_gene: TRBJ2-7; v_gene: TRBV28; abundance: NA
CDR3nt: TGTGCCACCAGTGATAGACAGGGGGGAGTACTGTTTTTT; CDR3aa: CATSDRQGGVLFF; d_gene: TRBD1; j_gene: TRBJ1-4; v_gene: TRBV24-1; abundance: NA
CDR3nt: TGTGCCAGCAGAAACCACGGACAGGGGACCTACAATGAGCAGTTCTTC; CDR3aa: CASRNHGQGTYNEQFF; d_gene: TRBD1; j_gene: TRBJ2-1; v_gene: TRBV28; abundance: NA
CDR3nt: TGTGCCAGCAGTGAGGCAGGGCCCCGGGGGCAGTTCTTC; CDR3aa: CASSEAGPRGQFF; d_gene: NA; j_gene: TRBJ2-1; v_gene: TRBV6-1; abundance: NA
CDR3nt: TGTGCCACCCAAGCAGGGGTAGGCTACACCTTC; CDR3aa: CATQAGVGYTF; d_gene: NA; j_gene: TRBJ1-2; v_gene: TRBV28; abundance: NA
CDR3nt: TGTGCCAGCAGCTCCGGGACAGGGCCTACCTACGAGCAGTACTTC; CDR3aa: CASSSGTGPTYEQYF; d_gene: TRBD1; j_gene: TRBJ2-7; v_gene: TRBV11-3; abundance: NA
CDR3nt: TGTGCCAGCAGTTTTTATTCTCCAGCGGGGATCACAGATACGCAGTATTTT; CDR3aa: CASSFYSPAGITDTQYF; d_gene: TRBD2; j_gene: TRBJ2-3; v_gene: TRBV27; abundance: NA
CDR3nt: TGTGCCAGTATCTTAAAGGTGGGAAACACCATATATTTT; CDR3aa: CASILKVGNTIYF; d_gene: NA; j_gene: TRBJ1-3; v_gene: TRBV9; abundance: NA
CDR3nt: TGTGCCAGCAGCGCGAGGACTAGCGGGGGAAACTCTGGGGCCAACGTCCTGACTTTC; CDR3aa: CASSARTSGGNSGANVLTF; d_gene: TRBD2; j_gene: TRBJ2-6; v_gene: TRBV9; abundance: NA
CDR3nt: TGCGCCAGCAGCCGGATAGGGGACACCGGGGAGCTGTTTTTT; CDR3aa: CASSRIGDTGELFF; d_gene: NA; j_gene: TRBJ2-2; v_gene: TRBV5-1; abundance: NA
CDR3nt: TGTGCCAGCAGTTACGAATTTGGCTACACCTTC; CDR3aa: CASSYEFGYTF; d_gene: NA; j_gene: TRBJ1-2; v_gene: TRBV6-2/TRBV6-3; abundance: NA
CDR3nt: TGCGCCAGCAGCCGCCGAACAGCCAGTGGTAGCACCGGGGAGCTGTTTTTT; CDR3aa: CASSRRTASGSTGELFF; d_gene: NA; j_gene: TRBJ2-2; v_gene: TRBV4-3; abundance: NA
CDR3nt: TGCGCCAGCAGCTTGAACAGCCCGAGGACCGGGGAGCTGTTTTTT; CDR3aa: CASSLNSPRTGELFF; d_gene: NA; j_gene: TRBJ2-2; v_gene: TRBV5-1; abundance: NA
CDR3nt: TGTGCCATCACCGGACAAGGAACCGGGGAGCTGTTTTTT; CDR3aa: CAITGQGTGELFF; d_gene: NA; j_gene: TRBJ2-2; v_gene: TRBV10-3; abundance: NA
CDR3nt: TGTGCCAGCAGCTCCAATGCGGGACGGACTGAAGCTTTCTTT; CDR3aa: CASSSNAGRTEAFF; d_gene: NA; j_gene: TRBJ1-1; v_gene: TRBV7-3; abundance: NA
CDR3nt: TGTGCCAGCAGTCCTAGTTCCGGCAGGGGCAATTCACCCCTCCACTTT; CDR3aa: CASSPSSGRGNSPLHF; d_gene: NA; j_gene: TRBJ1-6; v_gene: TRBV28; abundance: few
CDR3nt: TGTGCCAGCAGCTTAGGCCCCCCGGGAGGTAACACCGGGGAGCTGTTTTTT; CDR3aa: CASSLGPPGGNTGELFF; d_gene: TRBD2; j_gene: TRBJ2-2; v_gene: TRBV7-2; abundance: NA
CDR3nt: TGTGCCAGCAGCCAGGAGGGGGGGGACCCCGATACGCAGTATTTT; CDR3aa: CASSQEGGDPDTQYF; d_gene: NA; j_gene: TRBJ2-3; v_gene: TRBV2; abundance: NA
CDR3nt: TGTGCCAGCAGCTTTAGCGGGGGGCCTCAAGAGACCCAGTACTTC; CDR3aa: CASSFSGGPQETQYF; d_gene: TRBD2; j_gene: TRBJ2-5; v_gene: TRBV11-2; abundance: NA
CDR3nt: TGTGCCAGCAGTTCAGGCCACCGGGGGAATCAGCCCCAGCATTTT; CDR3aa: CASSSGHRGNQPQHF; d_gene: NA; j_gene: TRBJ1-5; v_gene: TRBV2; abundance: once
CDR3nt: TGTGCCAGCAGTGACTCGAGGAACTCCTACAATGAGCAGTTCTTC; CDR3aa: CASSDSRNSYNEQFF; d_gene: NA; j_gene: TRBJ2-1; v_gene: TRBV6-4; abundance: once
CDR3nt: TGTGCCAGCAGCATGACAGCCCCGTTGCCTTCCTACGAGCAGTACTTC; CDR3aa: CASSMTAPLPSYEQYF; d_gene: NA; j_gene: TRBJ2-7; v_gene: TRBV6-4; abundance: NA
CDR3nt: TGTGCCAGTAGTATCGTGGACAGGGGTGCTAACTATGGCTACACCTTC; CDR3aa: CASSIVDRGANYGYTF; d_gene: TRBD1; j_gene: TRBJ1-2; v_gene: TRBV19; abundance: NA
CDR3nt: TGTGCCAGCAGTCTACGGACCCGGGGGGGTGGCTACACCTTC; CDR3aa: CASSLRTRGGGYTF; d_gene: NA; j_gene: TRBJ1-2; v_gene: TRBV28; abundance: NA
CDR3nt: TGTGCCAGTAGTATTAAGATAGGAGGTTCACCCCTCCACTTT; CDR3aa: CASSIKIGGSPLHF; d_gene: NA; j_gene: TRBJ1-6; v_gene: TRBV19; abundance: NA
CDR3nt: TGCGCCAGCAGCTTGGGACAGGGGGCAGGTGGCTACACCTTC; CDR3aa: CASSLGQGAGGYTF; d_gene: TRBD1; j_gene: TRBJ1-2; v_gene: TRBV5-1; abundance: NA
CDR3nt: TGTGCCAGCAGGTACGGGGGGAGCTCCTACAATGAGCAGTTCTTC; CDR3aa: CASRYGGSSYNEQFF; d_gene: TRBD2; j_gene: TRBJ2-1; v_gene: TRBV27; abundance: NA
CDR3nt: TGTGCCAGCAGCGTAGAAACAGGGGTGAGGGAAAAACTGTTTTTT; CDR3aa: CASSVETGVREKLFF; d_gene: TRBD1; j_gene: TRBJ1-4; v_gene: TRBV9; abundance: once
CDR3nt: TGTGCCAGCAATTGGGGGGGTTACAATGAGCAGTTCTTC; CDR3aa: CASNWGGYNEQFF; d_gene: TRBD2; j_gene: TRBJ2-1; v_gene: TRBV7-2; abundance: NA
CDR3nt: TGTGCCAGCAGCCCCGGGACAGGACTCTCGAACACTGAAGCTTTCTTT; CDR3aa: CASSPGTGLSNTEAFF; d_gene: TRBD1; j_gene: TRBJ1-1; v_gene: TRBV5-6; abundance: NA
CDR3nt: TGTGCCAGCAGTTATAGCGGGAGGGCCCCGGGCCCGCAGTATTTT; CDR3aa: CASSYSGRAPGPQYF; d_gene: TRBD2; j_gene: TRBJ2-3; v_gene: TRBV7-2; abundance: NA
CDR3nt: TGTGCCAGCAGCGAAACTAGCGGGAGCTCCTACAATGAGCAGTTCTTC; CDR3aa: CASSETSGSSYNEQFF; d_gene: TRBD2; j_gene: TRBJ2-1; v_gene: TRBV7-9; abundance: NA
CDR3nt: TGTGCCAGCAGGTTAGCGGGAGGGCTGGAGTACTTC; CDR3aa: CASRLAGGLEYF; d_gene: TRBD2; j_gene: TRBJ2-7; v_gene: TRBV27; abundance: NA
CDR3nt: TGTGCCTGGATTCGGGGAGGGTATGAGCAGTTCTTC; CDR3aa: CAWIRGGYEQFF; d_gene: TRBD2; j_gene: TRBJ2-1; v_gene: TRBV30; abundance: NA
CDR3nt: TGTGCCACCAGCAGGGGAGGACAAGCCATGACCTACGAGCAGTACTTC; CDR3aa: CATSRGGQAMTYEQYF; d_gene: NA; j_gene: TRBJ2-7; v_gene: TRBV15; abundance: NA
CDR3nt: TGTGCCAGTAGTATATTACAAAGGAGGCAGCCCCAGCATTTT; CDR3aa: CASSILQRRQPQHF; d_gene: NA; j_gene: TRBJ1-5; v_gene: TRBV19; abundance: NA
CDR3nt: TGTGCCAGCAGTATAACCGGACAGCCGAACACTGAAGCTTTCTTT; CDR3aa: CASSITGQPNTEAFF; d_gene: NA; j_gene: TRBJ1-1; v_gene: TRBV27; abundance: NA
CDR3nt: TGTGCCAGCACTTCCGGGACTAGTTACAATGAGCAGTTCTTC; CDR3aa: CASTSGTSYNEQFF; d_gene: TRBD2; j_gene: TRBJ2-1; v_gene: TRBV2; abundance: NA
CDR3nt: TGTGCCAGTAGCAGGAGCGGGGTCTCTGGGGCCAACGTCCTGACTTTC; CDR3aa: CASSRSGVSGANVLTF; d_gene: TRBD2; j_gene: TRBJ2-6; v_gene: TRBV19; abundance: NA
CDR3nt: TGTGCCACCCGAGGACTTTCTGCCGAAAAACTGTTTTTT; CDR3aa: CATRGLSAEKLFF; d_gene: NA; j_gene: TRBJ1-4; v_gene: TRBV6-6; abundance: NA
CDR3nt: TGTGCCAGCAGCTTGGTAGGGGGCATTTCACCCCTCCACTTT; CDR3aa: CASSLVGGISPLHF; d_gene: TRBD1; j_gene: TRBJ1-6; v_gene: TRBV5-6; abundance: NA
CDR3nt: TGTGCCAGCAGTTTAATAGGGGGCTCTGAAGCTTTCTTT; CDR3aa: CASSLIGGSEAFF; d_gene: TRBD1; j_gene: TRBJ1-1; v_gene: TRBV28; abundance: NA
CDR3nt: TGCGCCAGCAGGACGGGGCCCGGTCGTAGCAATCAGCCCCAGCATTTT; CDR3aa: CASRTGPGRSNQPQHF; d_gene: NA; j_gene: TRBJ1-5; v_gene: TRBV4-1; abundance: NA
CDR3nt: TGTGCCTGGACACCCGCAGCGGGAGGGCCTGGGGAGCTGTTTTTT; CDR3aa: CAWTPAAGGPGELFF; d_gene: TRBD2; j_gene: TRBJ2-2; v_gene: TRBV30; abundance: NA
CDR3nt: TGTGCCAGCAGCGCGGACTTTGATACAGGAAACACCATATATTTT; CDR3aa: CASSADFDTGNTIYF; d_gene: NA; j_gene: TRBJ1-3; v_gene: TRBV5-4; abundance: NA
CDR3nt: TGTGCCAGCTTACGGGAGCCTAACTATGGCTACACCTTC; CDR3aa: CASLREPNYGYTF; d_gene: NA; j_gene: TRBJ1-2; v_gene: TRBV28; abundance: NA
CDR3nt: TGTGCCAGCAGCCAAGGGGGGAGGGCTTTCTTT; CDR3aa: CASSQGGRAFF; d_gene: NA; j_gene: TRBJ1-1; v_gene: TRBV3-1/TRBV3-2; abundance: NA
CDR3nt: TGTGCCACCAGCAGAGCCGCGGGACAGGGCTACGATGAGCAGTTCTTC; CDR3aa: CATSRAAGQGYDEQFF; d_gene: TRBD1; j_gene: TRBJ2-1; v_gene: TRBV15; abundance: NA
CDR3nt: TGTGCCAGTACGGGGGTGAGCTCCTACAATGAGCAGTTCTTC; CDR3aa: CASTGVSSYNEQFF; d_gene: NA; j_gene: TRBJ2-1; v_gene: TRBV7-2; abundance: NA
CDR3nt: TGTGCTAGTGGTTTTTCTTCTTGGGAGGGGACTGAAGCTTTCTTT; CDR3aa: CASGFSSWEGTEAFF; d_gene: NA; j_gene: TRBJ1-1; v_gene: TRBV12-5; abundance: NA
CDR3nt: TGTGCCAGCAGTTGGGGTGGCGGCACCGGGCGTAGTGAGCAGTTCTTC; CDR3aa: CASSWGGGTGRSEQFF; d_gene: NA; j_gene: TRBJ2-1; v_gene: TRBV28; abundance: NA
CDR3nt: TGTGCCAGCTCACTTCTGGGAAAGTCGGGGGACGAGCAGTACTTC; CDR3aa: CASSLLGKSGDEQYF; d_gene: NA; j_gene: TRBJ2-7; v_gene: TRBV18; abundance: NA
CDR3nt: TGCGCCAGCAGCGTAGGTGTGGGGATTAGGGAAAAACTGTTTTTT; CDR3aa: CASSVGVGIREKLFF; d_gene: NA; j_gene: TRBJ1-4; v_gene: TRBV5-1; abundance: NA
CDR3nt: TGCGCCAGCAGCTTGGACGTGGGACAGGGGTCCTACGAGCAGTACTTC; CDR3aa: CASSLDVGQGSYEQYF; d_gene: TRBD1; j_gene: TRBJ2-7; v_gene: TRBV5-1; abundance: NA
CDR3nt: TGTGCCAGTAGTGGATCCGGGACAGGGTCGCAACCATGGGAGACCCAGTACTTC; CDR3aa: CASSGSGTGSQPWETQYF; d_gene: TRBD1; j_gene: TRBJ2-5; v_gene: TRBV19; abundance: NA